These 20 T cell receptor beta chains share one sample of origin, sequenced in a study of control samples from healthy donors and cancer patients. Produced via immunoSEQ multiplex PCR; TCRdb's table is partial and in-frame only. The top ten hold about 1.6% of the sample, which has some 220,000 clones, just under 95% seen once. Sequenced: blood. These receptors were collected from a man between 50 and 59 years old in good health.

The chain carries TRBV19 and TRBJ2-5; 16 bases agree with TRBD2. The germline V gene encodes CDR1 LNHDA and CDR2 SQIVND (reference sequence). The V gene end was trimmed by 5 bases and the J gene end by 4 bases; junction bases not matched to a gene: 7. The CDR3 is made up of 17 amino acids. The CDR3 sequence is CASSPGTSGGAGETQYF. The CDR3 nucleotides are TGTGCCAGTAGTCCCGGGACTAGCGGGGGGGCCGGAGAGACCCAGTACTTC.

The chain joins TRBV6-1 to TRBJ1-1; D is ambiguous. The CDR3 contains 14 residues. V was shortened by 2 bases and J by 5 bases, with 12 bases between the two germline ends. Per the germline V gene, CDR1 is MNHNS and CDR2 is SASEGT. CDR3: CASSEPGGGTEAFF. CDR3 in DNA: TGTGCCAGCAGTGAACCGGGAGGAGGGACTGAAGCTTTCTTT.

This chain connects TRBV6-5 to TRBJ1-1; possible D gene TRBD1, 6 bases. CDR3 length: 14 amino acids. Germline assignment: CDR1 MNHEY and CDR2 SVGAGI. V lost 2 bases to trimming and J lost 4 bases, with 11 bases between them. CDR3 region: CASSYDYRATEAFF. The CDR3 DNA is TGTGCCAGCAGTTACGACTACAGGGCCACTGAAGCTTTCTTT.

This chain connects TRBV29-1 to TRBJ2-1, with D hard to call. CDR1 and CDR2 from the germline V gene are SQVTM and ANQGSEA. The V gene lost 6 bases and the J gene lost 4 bases, with 13 bases spanning the gap. CDR3 length equals 13 residues. The CDR3 bases are TGCAGCGTAGCAGTGGGTCGTTACAATGAGCAGTTCTTC. Encoded protein: CSVAVGRYNEQFF.

This chain uses TRBV2 with TRBJ1-2, with 9 bases that match TRBD1. V shed 1 base and J 8 bases; nucleotides not matched to a gene: 8. The CDR3 spans 15 residues. CDR1 SNHLY and CDR2 FYNNEI come from the germline V gene. The CDR3 DNA reads as TGTGCCAGCAGTGAAGAACAGGGGGCAGGTAAAGGCTACACCTTC. Its protein product is CASSEEQGAGKGYTF.

The rearrangement uses TRBV7-2 and TRBJ2-7, with D uncertain. The ends were cut back, 2 bases at V and 6 bases at J, with 11 bases in the middle. The CDR3 runs 13 residues. The germline CDR1 and CDR2 sequences are SGHTA and FQGNSA. The CDR3 protein is CASSLRAGREQYF. The CDR3 DNA sequence: TGTGCCAGCAGCTTAAGGGCCGGTCGCGAGCAGTACTTC.

The chain couples TRBV10-3 to TRBJ1-1, with D tentatively TRBD1 (5 bases). This CDR3 has 15 residues. V was shortened by 1 base and J by 6 bases, with 15 bases between the two germline ends. Germline V CDR1 and CDR2: ENHRY, SYGVKD. The CDR3 DNA reads TGTGCCATCAGTGAGTATCCCGGAGGGGAGTCTGAAGCTTTCTTT. As protein: CAISEYPGGESEAFF.

V is TRBV10-1 and J is TRBJ1-2; tentative D call: TRBD1 (5 bases). The CDR3 has 13 amino acids. The V end lost 5 bases, the J end lost 5 bases, and 12 bases lay between the germline ends. Germline V CDR1 and CDR2: WNHNN, SYGVQD (reference sequence). The CDR3 coding sequence is TGCGCCAGCAGTCCCCAACAGGAGTATGGCTACACCTTC. Its translation is CASSPQQEYGYTF.

This rearrangement joins TRBV2 to TRBJ1-5, with D maybe TRBD1 (5 bases). CDR3 size: 14 residues. Germline-derived CDR1 and CDR2 are SNHLY and FYNNEI. V was trimmed by 3 bases and J by 5 bases, leaving 11 bases between them. The CDR3 sequence is CASSDQGPDQPQHF. CDR3 nucleotides: TGTGCCAGCAGTGACCAGGGCCCGGATCAGCCCCAGCATTTT.

The chain joins TRBV7-2 to TRBJ2-1; D not resolved. The germline gives CDR1 SGHTA, CDR2 FQGNSA. This CDR3 comprises 15 residues. V was clipped by 2 bases and J by 8 bases, with 16 bases between them. CDR3 DNA: TGTGCCAGCAGCTTACCGTCGGGTAGCAGCGATGAGCAGTTCTTC. Amino acids: CASSLPSGSSDEQFF.

The V gene is TRBV28, the J gene TRBJ1-1; the D gene is possibly TRBD1 (6 bases). V lost 5 bases and J lost 3, with 10 bases in between. Germline CDR1 is MDHEN and CDR2 is SYDVKM. CDR3 length: 13 amino acids. The CDR3 region is CASSPTGYTEAFF. CDR3 bases: TGTGCCAGCAGTCCGACAGGTTACACTGAAGCTTTCTTT.

This chain links TRBV5-5 with TRBJ2-3, with no clear D. Looked up from germline, CDR1 is SGHKS and CDR2 is YYEKEE (reference sequence). The CDR3 spans 15 residues. The germline V and J ends were trimmed by 3 bases and 0 bases, with 11 bases remaining between them. In DNA form, the CDR3 reads TGTGCCAGCAGCTATCAAGTTGGTAGCACAGATACGCAGTATTTT. Translation: CASSYQVGSTDTQYF.

V gene TRBV3-1 (or the pseudogene TRBV3-2) combines with J gene TRBJ2-1, with 8 nucleotides matching TRBD1. Germline values: CDR1 LGHDT, CDR2 YNNKEL (reference sequence). The CDR3 covers 16 residues. Trimming took 4 bases from V and 6 from J; bases not matched to a gene: 11. CDR3 region: CASSLARTGFSNEQFF. CDR3 sequence (DNA): TGTGCCAGCAGCCTAGCGCGGACAGGGTTTTCCAATGAGCAGTTCTTC.

The CDR3 nucleotides read TGCAGTGCGGAGGACAATCAGCCCCAGCATTTT. It is translated as CSAEDNQPQHF. V usage is TRBV20-1 and J usage is TRBJ1-5; D call uncertain. Germline-derived CDR1 and CDR2 are DFQATT and SNEGSKA (reference sequence). This CDR3 is built from 11 residues. With 6 bases removed from V and 3 bases from J, the gap between germline ends came to 6 bases.

This clone has a single count. The V and J genes are TRBV28 and TRBJ2-3; tentative D call: TRBD1 (6 bases). Germline V lookup: CDR1 MDHEN, CDR2 SYDVKM. CDR3 length equals 15 residues. Trimming took off 7 bases at V and 3 bases at J, with 17 bases between the two ends. DNA for the CDR3: TGTGCCAGCATGACGAGGGACCAGGGGACAGATACGCAGTATTTT. The encoded protein is CASMTRDQGTDTQYF.

The rearrangement uses TRBV5-8 and TRBJ2-1, with 12 bases that match TRBD2. There are 15 residues in the CDR3. The germline V gene has CDR1 SGHTS and CDR2 YDEGEE. Germline trimming cut 4 bases from V and 8 bases from J; bases unmatched to any gene: 7. The DNA of the CDR3 is TGTGCCAGCAGCCAAGGACTAGCGGGGAGATATGAGCAGTTCTTC. Residues: CASSQGLAGRYEQFF.

On this clone itself: Other DNA sequences of this sample code for an identical CDR3. The chain carries TRBV6-1 and TRBJ2-1; D is possibly TRBD1 or TRBD2 (5 bases each). V dropped 3 bases and J dropped 4 bases, with 10 bases sitting between them. The CDR3 runs to 14 residues. Germline V gene sequence: CDR1 MNHNS, CDR2 SASEGT. The CDR3, as DNA: TGTGCCAGCAGTGAGGGACGGAATTACAATGAGCAGTTCTTC. This translates into CASSEGRNYNEQFF.

V and J are TRBV6-6 and TRBJ2-7, with D possibly matching TRBD1 (6 bases). The CDR3 is made up of 13 amino acids. Per germline, CDR1 MNHNY and CDR2 SVGAGI (reference sequence). V gave up 6 bases and J gave up 11 bases, with 20 bases separating them. The CDR3 region has the DNA TGTGCCAGCAGCTCGAACCAGGGGTTCTCGGAGTACTTC. Translating it yields CASSSNQGFSEYF.

The CDR3 DNA reads as TGTGCCAGCAGCCAAGATGGGGTGGAGGACACTGAAGCTTTCTTT. Its protein product is CASSQDGVEDTEAFF. V and J are TRBV3-1 (or the pseudogene TRBV3-2) and TRBJ1-1; D uncertain. CDR1 LGHDT and CDR2 YNNKEL come from the germline V gene (reference sequence). Trimming stripped 0 bases from V and 3 bases from J, with 11 bases between. The CDR3 contains 15 residues.

The rearrangement joins TRBV28 to TRBJ1-5; perhaps TRBD1 as D (6 bases). Trimming cost V 8 bases and J 1 base, with 18 bases left between them. Germline CDR1 is MDHEN and CDR2 is SYDVKM. The CDR3 contains 16 residues. CDR3 nucleotides: TGTGCCAGCTTGGGGGCGGGTATTCCGAGCAATCAGCCCCAGCATTTT. It specifies CASLGAGIPSNQPQHF.